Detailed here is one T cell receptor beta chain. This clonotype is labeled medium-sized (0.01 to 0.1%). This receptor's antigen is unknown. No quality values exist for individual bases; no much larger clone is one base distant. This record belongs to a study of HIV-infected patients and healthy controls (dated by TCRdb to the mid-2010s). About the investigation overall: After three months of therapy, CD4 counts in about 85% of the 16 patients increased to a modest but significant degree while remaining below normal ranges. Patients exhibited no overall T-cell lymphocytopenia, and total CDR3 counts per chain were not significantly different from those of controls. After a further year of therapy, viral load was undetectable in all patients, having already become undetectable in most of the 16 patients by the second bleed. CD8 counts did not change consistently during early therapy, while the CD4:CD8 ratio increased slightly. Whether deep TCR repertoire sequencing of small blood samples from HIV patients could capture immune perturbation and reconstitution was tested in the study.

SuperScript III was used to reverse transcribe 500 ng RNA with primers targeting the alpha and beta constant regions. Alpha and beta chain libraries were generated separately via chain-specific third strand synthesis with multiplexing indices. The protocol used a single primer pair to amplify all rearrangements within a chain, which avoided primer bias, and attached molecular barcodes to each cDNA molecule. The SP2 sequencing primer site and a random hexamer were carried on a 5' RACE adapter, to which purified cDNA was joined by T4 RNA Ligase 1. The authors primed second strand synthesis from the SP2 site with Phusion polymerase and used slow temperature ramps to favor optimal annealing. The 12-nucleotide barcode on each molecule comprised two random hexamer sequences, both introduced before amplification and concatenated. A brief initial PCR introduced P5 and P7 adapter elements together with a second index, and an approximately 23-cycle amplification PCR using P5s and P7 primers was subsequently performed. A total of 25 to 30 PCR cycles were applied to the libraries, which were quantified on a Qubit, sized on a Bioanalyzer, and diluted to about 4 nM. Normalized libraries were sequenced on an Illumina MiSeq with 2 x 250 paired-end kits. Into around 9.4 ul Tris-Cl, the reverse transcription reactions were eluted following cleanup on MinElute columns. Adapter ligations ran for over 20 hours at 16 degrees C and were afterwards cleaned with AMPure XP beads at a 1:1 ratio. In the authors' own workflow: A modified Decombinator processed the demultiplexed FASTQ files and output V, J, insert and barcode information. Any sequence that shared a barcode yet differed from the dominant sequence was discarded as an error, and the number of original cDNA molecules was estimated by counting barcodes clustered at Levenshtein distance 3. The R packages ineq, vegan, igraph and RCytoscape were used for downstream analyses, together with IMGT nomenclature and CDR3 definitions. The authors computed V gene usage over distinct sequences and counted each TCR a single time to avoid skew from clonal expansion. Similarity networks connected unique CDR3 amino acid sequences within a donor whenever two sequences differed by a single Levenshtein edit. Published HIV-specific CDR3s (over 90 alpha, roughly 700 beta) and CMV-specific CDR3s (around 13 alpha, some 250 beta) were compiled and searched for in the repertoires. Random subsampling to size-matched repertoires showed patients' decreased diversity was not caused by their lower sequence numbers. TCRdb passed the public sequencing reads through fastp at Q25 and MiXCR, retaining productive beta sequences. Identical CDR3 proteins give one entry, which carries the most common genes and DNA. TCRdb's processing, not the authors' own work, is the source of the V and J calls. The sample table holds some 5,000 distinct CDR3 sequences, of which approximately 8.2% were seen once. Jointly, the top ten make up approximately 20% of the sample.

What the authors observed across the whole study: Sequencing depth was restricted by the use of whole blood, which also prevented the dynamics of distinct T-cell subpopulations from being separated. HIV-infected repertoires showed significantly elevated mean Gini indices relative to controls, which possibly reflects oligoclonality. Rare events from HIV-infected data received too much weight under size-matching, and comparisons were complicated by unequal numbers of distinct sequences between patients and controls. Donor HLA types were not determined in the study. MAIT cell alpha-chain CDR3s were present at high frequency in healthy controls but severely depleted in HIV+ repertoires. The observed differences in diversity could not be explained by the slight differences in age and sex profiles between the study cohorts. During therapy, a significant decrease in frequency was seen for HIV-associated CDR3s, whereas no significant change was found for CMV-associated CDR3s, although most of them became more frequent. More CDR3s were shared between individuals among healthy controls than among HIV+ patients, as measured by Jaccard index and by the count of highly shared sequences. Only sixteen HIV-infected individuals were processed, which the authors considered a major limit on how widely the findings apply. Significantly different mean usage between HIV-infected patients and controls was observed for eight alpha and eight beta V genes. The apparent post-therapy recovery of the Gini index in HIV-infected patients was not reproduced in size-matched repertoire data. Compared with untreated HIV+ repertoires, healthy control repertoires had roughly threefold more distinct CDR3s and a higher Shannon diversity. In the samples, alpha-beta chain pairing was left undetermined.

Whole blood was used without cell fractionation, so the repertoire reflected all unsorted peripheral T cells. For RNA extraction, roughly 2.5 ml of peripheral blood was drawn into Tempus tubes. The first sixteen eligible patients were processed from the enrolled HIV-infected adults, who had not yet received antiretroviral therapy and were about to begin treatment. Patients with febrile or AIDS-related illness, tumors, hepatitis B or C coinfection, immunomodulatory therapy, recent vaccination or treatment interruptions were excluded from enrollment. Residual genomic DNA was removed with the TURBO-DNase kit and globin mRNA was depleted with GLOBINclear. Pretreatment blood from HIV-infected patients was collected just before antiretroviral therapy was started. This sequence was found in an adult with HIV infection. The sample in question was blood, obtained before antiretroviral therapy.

The CDR3 protein sequence reads: CASSFGLEETQYF. Here is the DNA: TGTGCCAGCAGTTTCGGGTTAGAAGAGACCCAGTACTTC. The chain uses TRBV27 and TRBJ2-5; the D gene remains uncertain. The junction shows trimming of 3 bases on V and 3 bases on J, plus 8 bases between the germline ends. In the germline V gene (reference sequence), CDR1 corresponds to MNHEY and CDR2 to SMNVEV. The CDR3, cysteine through phenylalanine, is 13 amino acids long. The sequence is cut down to CDR3 DNA, 39 bases in frame from base 1.